This TCR beta chain was recorded in a study of T cells in women clearing cervical HPV infection. About the study: Controls' single incident HPV16 infection cleared within 12 months without precancer. Blood came at first lesion visit for cases, post-clearance for controls.

Regarding this clone: The observed sequence ends 3 residues before the CDR3 terminus, with the missing tail filled in from the germline J gene.

Cervical HPV DNA detected by MY09/MY11 PCR, typed by dot-blot. V dropped 1 base and J dropped 6; count of bases not matched to a gene: 4. From germline, CDR1 is SGHVS and CDR2 FNYEAQ. The CDR3 is 14 amino acids. TCR beta CDR3 amplified by multiplex PCR from approximately 1,100 ng genomic DNA. The protocol was immunoSEQ multiplex PCR, while the TCRdb copy is restricted to in-frame clones and leaves out a portion. Its table records tens of thousands of clones. The sample comprised blood buffy coat. V is TRBV7-6 and J is TRBJ2-7; 9 nucleotides line up with TRBD1. The source of this sequence is a woman aged 18-69 years with a cervical HPV16 infection that either progressed to CIN3+ or cleared (not recorded which). CDR3 amino acids: CASSLGDRVSEQYF. The DNA read from the CDR3 is TGTGCCAGCAGCTTAGGGGACAGGGTCTCCGAG.